This T cell receptor (beta chain) originates from a study of blood T cell repertoires in COVID-19. Background on the study: There were acute and convalescent COVID-19 samples, and they came from the United States, Italy and Spain. T cells, B-cell-depleted T cells, or PBMCs supplied cDNA or gDNA.

Germline V gene lookup returns CDR1 MRHNA and CDR2 SNTAGT. V lost 3 bases and J 5 bases, leaving 13 bases between the germline ends. The CDR3 consists of 14 residues. Measured with immunoSEQ multiplex PCR; TCRdb has only the in-frame clones, and not every one. The sample lists about 400,000 clones, about 90% occurring once. Sample: PBMCs or T cells enriched from blood (not recorded which). The chain joins TRBV6-4 to TRBJ1-1; D remains unclear. The receptor was derived from a woman in her late teens or twenties with acute COVID-19. CDR3 nucleotide sequence: TGTGCCAGCAGTGATGGAGGGATCGGAACTGAAGCTTTCTTT. Protein: CASSDGGIGTEAFF.